This T cell receptor (beta chain) comes out of a study of blood T cells in healthy people across ages. J gave up 7 bases and V 3 bases, and 11 bases lay outside the gene matches. The CDR3 extends over 15 amino acids. Germline CDR1 MNHEY, CDR2 SMNVEV (reference sequence). A second about 7 to 11 cycle PCR used barcoded and J-beta primers. Each CDR3 protein is one row after TCRdb ran MiXCR on the 5' RACE reads. The sample has about 1.1 million distinct CDR3 sequences; around two fifths are singletons. The sample consisted of blood. The clonotype was recovered from a young man in good health. The V and J genes are TRBV27 and TRBJ1-2; 7 bases fit TRBD1. CDR3 residues: CASSFRDSGFRGYTF. The DNA of the CDR3 is TGTGCCAGCAGTTTTAGGGACAGCGGATTCCGTGGCTACACCTTC.